This T cell receptor beta chain was recovered during a study of shared clonotypes between healthy human individuals. Turning to the study itself: CD4 naive and memory got three plates each, CD8 naive two, CD8 memory one. Notes on the study in general: In a few donors, around 5% of naive CD4 clonotypes appeared in common.

The method was immunoSEQ multiplex PCR; TCRdb's version includes in-frame clones alone and lacks a portion of them. The top ten hold approximately 1.6% of the sample, which has about 2.1 million clones, approximately 92% seen once. Worth noting for this clone: Its cognate antigen is unknown. The same CDR3 is also encoded by other DNA sequences in this sample.

Naive CD8 cells, CD45RO-negative and positively selected for CCR7, excluded terminally differentiated effector memory CD45RA+ cells. The CDR3 totals 15 residues. CDR1 and CDR2 from the germline V gene are SGHDT and YYEEEE. The V gene lost 4 bases and the J gene lost 0 bases, with 11 bases spanning the gap. The chain employs TRBV5-6 and TRBJ2-1; D remains ambiguous. This TCR was sampled from a young man in good health. Some clones in this sample may be carry-over from other donors' samples. Sequenced input: naive CD8+ T cells from PBMCs. This chain's CDR3 is CASSPGPSSYNEQFF. The CDR3 region has the DNA TGTGCCAGCAGCCCGGGCCCGAGCTCCTACAATGAGCAGTTCTTC.